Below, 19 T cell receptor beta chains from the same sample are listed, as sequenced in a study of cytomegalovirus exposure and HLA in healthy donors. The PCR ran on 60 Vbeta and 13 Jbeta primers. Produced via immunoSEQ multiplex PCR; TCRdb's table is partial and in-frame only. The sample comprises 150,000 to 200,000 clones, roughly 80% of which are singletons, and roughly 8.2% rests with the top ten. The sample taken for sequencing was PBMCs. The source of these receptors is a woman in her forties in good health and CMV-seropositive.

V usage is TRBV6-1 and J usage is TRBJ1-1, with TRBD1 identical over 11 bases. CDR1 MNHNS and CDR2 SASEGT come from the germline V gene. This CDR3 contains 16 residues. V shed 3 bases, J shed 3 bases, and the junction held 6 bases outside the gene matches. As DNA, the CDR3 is TGTGCCAGCAGTGAGGGACAGGGGGGAGGTCACACTGAAGCTTTCTTT. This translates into CASSEGQGGGHTEAFF.

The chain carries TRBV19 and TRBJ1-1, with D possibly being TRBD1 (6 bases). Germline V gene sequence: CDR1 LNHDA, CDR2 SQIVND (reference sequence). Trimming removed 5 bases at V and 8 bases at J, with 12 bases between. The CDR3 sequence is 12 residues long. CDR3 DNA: TGTGCCAGTAGTTTGTCCGGGACAGAAGCTTTCTTT. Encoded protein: CASSLSGTEAFF.

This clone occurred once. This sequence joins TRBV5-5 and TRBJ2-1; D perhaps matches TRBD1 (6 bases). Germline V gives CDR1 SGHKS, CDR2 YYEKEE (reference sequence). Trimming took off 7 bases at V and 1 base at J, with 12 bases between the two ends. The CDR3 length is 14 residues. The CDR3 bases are TGTGCCAGCGGGGGCATGGGGTCCTACAATGAGCAGTTCTTC. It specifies CASGGMGSYNEQFF.

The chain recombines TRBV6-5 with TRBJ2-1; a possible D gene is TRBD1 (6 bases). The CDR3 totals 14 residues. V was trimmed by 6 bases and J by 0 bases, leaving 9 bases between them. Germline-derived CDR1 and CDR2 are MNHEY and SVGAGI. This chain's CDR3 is CASRDRSSYNEQFF. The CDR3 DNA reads TGTGCCAGCAGAGACAGGAGCTCCTACAATGAGCAGTTCTTC.

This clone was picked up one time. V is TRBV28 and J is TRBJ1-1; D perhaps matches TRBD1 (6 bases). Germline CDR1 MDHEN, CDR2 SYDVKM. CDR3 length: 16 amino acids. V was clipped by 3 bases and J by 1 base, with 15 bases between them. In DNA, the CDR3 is TGTGCCAGCAGTTTTAATCGATGGGGACAGAACACTGAAGCTTTCTTT. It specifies CASSFNRWGQNTEAFF.

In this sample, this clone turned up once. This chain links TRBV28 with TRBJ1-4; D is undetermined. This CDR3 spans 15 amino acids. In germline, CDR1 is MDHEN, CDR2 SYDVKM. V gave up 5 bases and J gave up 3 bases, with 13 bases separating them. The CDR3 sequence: CASSQARGSNEKLFF. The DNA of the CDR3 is TGTGCCAGCAGTCAAGCCCGGGGTTCTAATGAAAAACTGTTTTTT.

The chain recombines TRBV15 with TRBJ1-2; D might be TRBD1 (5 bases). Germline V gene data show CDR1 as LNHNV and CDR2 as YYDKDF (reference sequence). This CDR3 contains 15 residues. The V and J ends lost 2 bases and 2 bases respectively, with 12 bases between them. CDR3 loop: CATSRWEGVNYGYTF. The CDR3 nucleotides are TGTGCCACCAGCAGATGGGAAGGGGTGAACTATGGCTACACCTTC.

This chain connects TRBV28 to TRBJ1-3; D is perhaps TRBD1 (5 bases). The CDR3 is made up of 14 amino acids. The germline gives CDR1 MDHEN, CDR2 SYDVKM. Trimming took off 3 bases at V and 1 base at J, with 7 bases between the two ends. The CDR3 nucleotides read TGTGCCAGCAGTTTCCGGGGGTCTGGAAACACCATATATTTT. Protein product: CASSFRGSGNTIYF. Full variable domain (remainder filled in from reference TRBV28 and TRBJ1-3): DVKVTQSSRYLVKRTGEKVFLECVQDMDHENMFWYRQDPGLGLRLIYFSYDVKMKEKGDIPEGYSVSREKKERFSLILESASTNQTSMYLCASSFRGSGNTIYFGEGSWLTVV.

The CDR3 loop reads CAWTSPSGYYEQYF. The DNA for the CDR3 is TGTGCCTGGACCTCCCCTAGCGGATACTACGAGCAGTACTTC. The V gene is TRBV30, the J gene TRBJ2-5; 7 nucleotides match TRBD2. The DNA end lines up better with TRBJ2-7; the J call may be wrong. Germline-derived CDR1 and CDR2 are GTSNPN and SVGIG (reference sequence). CDR3 length: 14 amino acids.

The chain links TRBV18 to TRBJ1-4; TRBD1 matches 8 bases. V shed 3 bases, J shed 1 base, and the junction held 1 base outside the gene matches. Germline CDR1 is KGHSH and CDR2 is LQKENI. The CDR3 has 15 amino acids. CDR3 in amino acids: CASSPGTGTNEKLFF. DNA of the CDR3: TGTGCCAGCTCACCCGGGACAGGAACTAATGAAAAACTGTTTTTT.

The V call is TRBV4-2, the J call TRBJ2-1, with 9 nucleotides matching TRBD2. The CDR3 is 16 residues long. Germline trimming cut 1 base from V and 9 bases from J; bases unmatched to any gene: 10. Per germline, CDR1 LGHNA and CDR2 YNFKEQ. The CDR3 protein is CASSQGPAGGNAEQFF. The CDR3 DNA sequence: TGTGCCAGCAGCCAAGGGCCAGCGGGAGGTAATGCTGAGCAGTTCTTC.

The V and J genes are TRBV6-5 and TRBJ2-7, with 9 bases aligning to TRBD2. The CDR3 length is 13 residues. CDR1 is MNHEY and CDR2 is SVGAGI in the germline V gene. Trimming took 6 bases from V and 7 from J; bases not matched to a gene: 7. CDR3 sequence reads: CASRGGGVREQYF. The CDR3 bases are TGTGCCAGCAGAGGCGGGGGGGTTCGGGAGCAGTACTTC.

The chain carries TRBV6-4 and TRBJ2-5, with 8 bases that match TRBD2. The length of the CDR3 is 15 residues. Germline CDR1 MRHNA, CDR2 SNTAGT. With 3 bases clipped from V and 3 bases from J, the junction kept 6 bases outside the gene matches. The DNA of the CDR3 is TGTGCCAGCAGTGAAAGCGGGAGTGCCAAAGAGACCCAGTACTTC. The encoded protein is CASSESGSAKETQYF.

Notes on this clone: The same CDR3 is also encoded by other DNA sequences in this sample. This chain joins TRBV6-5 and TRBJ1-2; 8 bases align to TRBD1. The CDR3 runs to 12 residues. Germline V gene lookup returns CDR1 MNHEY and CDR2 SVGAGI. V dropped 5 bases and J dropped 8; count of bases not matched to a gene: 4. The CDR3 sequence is CASSRQGRGYTF. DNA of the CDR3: TGTGCCAGCAGTAGACAGGGGCGCGGCTACACCTTC.

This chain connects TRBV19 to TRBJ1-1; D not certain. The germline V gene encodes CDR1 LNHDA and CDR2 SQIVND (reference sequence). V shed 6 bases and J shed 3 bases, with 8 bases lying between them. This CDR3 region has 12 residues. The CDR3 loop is CASRGADTEAFF. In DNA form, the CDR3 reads TGTGCCAGTAGGGGAGCGGACACTGAAGCTTTCTTT. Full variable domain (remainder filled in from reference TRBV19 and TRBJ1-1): DGGITQSPKYLFRKEGQNVTLSCEQNLNHDAMYWYRQDPGQGLRLIYYSQIVNDFQKGDIAEGYSVSREKKESFPLTVTSAQKNPTAFYLCASRGADTEAFFGQGTRLTVV.

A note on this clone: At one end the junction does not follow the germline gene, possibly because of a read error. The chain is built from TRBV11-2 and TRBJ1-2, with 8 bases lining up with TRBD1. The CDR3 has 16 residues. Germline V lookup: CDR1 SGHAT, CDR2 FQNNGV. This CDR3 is CASSQDSYTGGYGYTF. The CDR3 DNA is TGCGCCAGCAGCCAAGACAGCTATACAGGGGGGTATGGCTACACCTTC. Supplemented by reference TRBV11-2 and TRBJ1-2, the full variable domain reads EAGVAQSPRYKIIEKRQSVAFWCNPISGHATLYWYQQILGQGPKLLIQFQNNGVVDDSQLPKDRFSAERLKGVDSTLKIQPAKLEDSAVYLCASSQDSYTGGYGYTFGSGTRLTVV.

CDR3 loop: CASSQEGSGAYEAFF. CDR3 DNA sequence: TGCGCCAGCAGCCAAGAAGGTTCAGGGGCCTATGAAGCTTTCTTT. This chain uses TRBV4-1 with TRBJ1-1; weak D call: TRBD1 (6 bases). This CDR3 region has 15 residues. V lost 0 bases and J lost 7, with 15 bases in between. Germline V gives CDR1 MGHRA, CDR2 YSYEKL.

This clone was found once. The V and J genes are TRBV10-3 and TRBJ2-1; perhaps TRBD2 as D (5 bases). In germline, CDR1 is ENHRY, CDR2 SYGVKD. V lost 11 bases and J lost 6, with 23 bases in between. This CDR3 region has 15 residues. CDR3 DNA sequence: TGTGCCTCCCGGGAAGGGTCGGGTCAGACCAATGAGCAGTTCTTC. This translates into CASREGSGQTNEQFF.

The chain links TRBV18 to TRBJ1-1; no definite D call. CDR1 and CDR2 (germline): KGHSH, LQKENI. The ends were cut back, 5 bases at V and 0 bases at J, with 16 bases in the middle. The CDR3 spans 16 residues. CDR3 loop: CASSLNGGGMNTEAFF. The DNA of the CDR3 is TGTGCCAGCTCATTAAACGGAGGTGGTATGAACACTGAAGCTTTCTTT.